This T cell receptor (beta chain) is from a study of blood T cells in healthy people across ages (dated by TCRdb to about 2015). At the level of the whole study: Template switching captured roughly one uniquely barcoded TCR beta cDNA molecule per two T cells in model experiments. Using deep sequencing normalized with unique cDNA molecular identifiers, the study measured how TCR beta repertoire diversity changes with age. The donors were divided into four age groups: young (average around 15 years), middle-aged (approximately 39), aged (around 59) and long-lived (about 80). To avoid experimental bias, donors of different ages were spread randomly across the sequencing lanes. The study analyzed two additional independent replicas of 1 million unique cDNA reads from the same blood draw for two donors, one aged 18 to 29 and one aged 80 or older.

The CDR3 measures 16 amino acids from cysteine to phenylalanine. Only the CDR3 portion is preserved as DNA: 48 bases, with reading frame beginning at the first base. The germline V gene (reference sequence) provides CDR1 MNHNY and CDR2 SVGAGI. The germline ends are 16 bases apart after V is trimmed by 5 bases and J by 1 base. The library relied on 5' RACE. Sequencing was carried out with an Illumina HiSeq 2500. A second PCR of roughly 7 to 11 cycles was performed with a sample-barcoded 5' primer and a J-beta primer mix. Each TCR beta cDNA molecule received a unique molecular identifier from a template-switch 5' adaptor carrying 12 random nucleotides. Each sample yielded at least 3 million CDR3-containing paired-end reads. First-strand cDNA was synthesized from all RNA with the Mint cDNA synthesis kit, primed by a TRBC-specific oligonucleotide. Following uracil-DNA glycosylase treatment, a first 18-cycle PCR with universal primers M1SS and BC2_uni_R was performed on all cDNA. As for the original processing: Each sample was normalized by randomly selecting 1 million high-quality reads, each carrying a distinct molecular identifier. Instead of being binned into consensus sequences, reads that shared molecular identifiers were thrown out. MiTCR, set to a Q25 quality threshold and the strictest error-elimination algorithm, was used for CDR3 identification, clonotype clustering and error correction. Lower-bound total TCR beta diversity was estimated with a nonparametric unseen species model using Euler transformation. TCRdb reprocessed the public reads (quality trimming at Q25 with fastp, clone calling with MiXCR) and kept in-frame beta chains. For every CDR3 protein sequence, its rows merge into one entry that carries the most common genes and DNA. The V and J calls reflect TCRdb's pipeline rather than the authors' work. The sample table lists over 550,000 distinct CDR3 sequences, approximately 30% of them with a count of one. The ten largest clones capture approximately 15% of the sample.

There are many counts of this clonotype. Its target antigen remains unknown. No much larger clonotype is one base removed from it; base qualities were not supplied. Paper-wide results and their limitations: As age increased, observed TCR beta diversity per million T cells dropped in a roughly linear way, and a significant reduction was already evident by age around 41. Estimates of total diversity from one million sequenced T cells were regarded as lower bounds and underestimates. Because the CMV infection status of the donors was unknown, age-related changes in expanded clonotypes may potentially have been confounded. A strong correlation was found between observed TCR beta diversity and the percentage of naive T cells measured by flow cytometry. Since profiling was done on bulk unsorted PBMCs, naive and antigen-experienced compartments could not be conclusively compared. Compared with the aged group, the long-lived group had more naive CD4+ T cells, fewer expanded clones and increased TCR diversity, a pattern suggesting age selection.

The roughly 42 donors, aged 6 to 90 years, were systemically healthy Caucasian individuals from Russia. Each donor gave 9 to 10 milliliters of peripheral blood, collected into EDTA-treated Vacutainer tubes. Ficoll-Paque density-gradient centrifugation was used to isolate PBMCs, with at least 6.5 million per sample. Trizol reagent was used to extract total RNA from the PBMCs, yielding at least 5 micrograms per sample. For every donor, an aliquot of PBMCs went through flow cytometry to measure the percentages of naive CD45RAhigh/CD27high T cells. Sequenced input: blood. The receptor was isolated from an elderly woman in good health. This chain joins TRBV6-6 to TRBJ2-3; tentative D gene TRBD2, with 6 bases matching. The CDR3 in this case is CASSQGLFPGTDTQYF. The bases read TGTGCCAGCAGTCAGGGACTTTTCCCCGGCACAGATACGCAGTATTTT.